This T cell receptor beta chain derives from a study of cytomegalovirus exposure and HLA in healthy donors. This clone has just a few counts. The PCR was carried out with 60 Vbeta primers and 13 Jbeta primers. Assay used: immunoSEQ multiplex PCR; TCRdb lists only in-frame clones, some missing. The sample shows about 93,000 clones, 70% to 80% of them seen only once. This CDR3 is built from 15 residues. V lost 0 bases to trimming and J lost 5 bases, with 15 bases between them. CDR1 is SGHRS, CDR2 YFSETQ, per germline. This rearrangement joins TRBV5-1 to TRBJ2-7; TRBD2 might be the D (7 bases). This TCR was sampled from a man aged 30-40 years in good health and CMV-seronegative. The sequencing input was PBMCs. The CDR3 sequence is CASSLVGGGLDEQYF. CDR3 nucleotide sequence: TGCGCCAGCAGCTTGGTTGGGGGGGGGCTCGACGAGCAGTACTTC.